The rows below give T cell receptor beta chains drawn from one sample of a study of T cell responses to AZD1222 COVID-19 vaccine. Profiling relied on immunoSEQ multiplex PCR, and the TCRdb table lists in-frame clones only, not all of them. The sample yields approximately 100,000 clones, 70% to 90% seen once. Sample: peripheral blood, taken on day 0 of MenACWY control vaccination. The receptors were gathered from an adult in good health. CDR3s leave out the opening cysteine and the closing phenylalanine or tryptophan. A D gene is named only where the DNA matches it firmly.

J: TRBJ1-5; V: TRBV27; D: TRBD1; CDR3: ASRRQGINQPQH
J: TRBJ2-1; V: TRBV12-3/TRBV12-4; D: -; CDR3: ASSLNRWNEQF
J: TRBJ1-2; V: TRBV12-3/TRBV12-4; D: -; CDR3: ASSLGRGYGYT
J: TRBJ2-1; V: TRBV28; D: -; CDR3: ASSLPGRGYDNEQF
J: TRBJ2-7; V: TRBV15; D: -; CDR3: ATSANRDYEQY
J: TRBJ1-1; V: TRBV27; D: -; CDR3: ASVGATLMNTEAF
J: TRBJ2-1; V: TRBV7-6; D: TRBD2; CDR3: ASSPGGTSLDEQF
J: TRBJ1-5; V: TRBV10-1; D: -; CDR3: ASSEYNRQPQH
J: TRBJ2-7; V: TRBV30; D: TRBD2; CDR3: AGLAGNSYEQY
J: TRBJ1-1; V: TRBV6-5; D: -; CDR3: ASSYPGENTEAF